The 19 T cell receptor beta chains reported below all come from one sample, sequenced in a study of CD8+CD57+ T cells in acquired aplastic anemia. Patients chosen for sequencing had CD8+CD57+ cells that had expanded, as shown by flow cytometry. Genomic DNA was employed as the template in profiling TCR beta VDJ and CDR3. One entry per CDR3 protein, called by TCRdb with MiXCR from the reads. The table records about 160,000 distinct CDR3 sequences, about 48% of them present only once. Sequencing was done on a sample of sorted CD4+, CD8+, or CD8+CD57+ T cells (not recorded which) from PBMCs. The receptors were sampled from a human donor with aplastic anemia.

This chain connects TRBV7-9 to TRBJ1-3; D ambiguous. This CDR3 has 11 residues. CDR1 SEHNR and CDR2 FQNEAQ come from the germline V gene (reference sequence). The V end lost 2 bases, the J end lost 6 bases, and 2 bases lay between the germline ends. CDR3 in amino acids: CASSLSNTIYF. CDR3 in DNA: TGTGCCAGCAGCTTATCAAACACCATATATTTT.

The J gene is TRBJ1-5, the V gene TRBV7-8; D is unclear. The CDR3 length is 15 residues. Germline V lookup: CDR1 SGHVS, CDR2 FQNEAQ. The germline V and J ends were trimmed by 0 bases and 0 bases, with 6 bases remaining between them. Here the CDR3 reads CASSLAGSSNQPQHF. CDR3 bases: TGTGCCAGCAGCTTAGCCGGAAGTAGCAATCAGCCCCAGCATTTT.

At least ten counts were recorded for this clonotype. The chain couples TRBV12-3 or TRBV12-4 to TRBJ1-2; the D gene is possibly TRBD1 (5 bases). CDR3 size: 15 residues. V shed 5 bases and J shed 1 base, with 14 bases lying between them. CDR3 in DNA: TGTGCCAGCAGTGACCTCCCGGGGCATAACTATGGCTACACCTTC. This encodes CASSDLPGHNYGYTF.

The CDR3 reads CASSVEKDRAYGYTF. In DNA, the CDR3 is TGTGCCAGCAGCGTAGAAAAAGACAGGGCCTATGGCTACACCTTC. The chain couples TRBV9 to TRBJ1-2; TRBD1 matches 7 bases. Germline V gene lookup returns CDR1 SGDLS and CDR2 YYNGEE. V lost 0 bases to trimming and J lost 4 bases; unmatched junction nucleotides: 6. The CDR3 has 15 amino acids.

The chain has TRBV10-1 and TRBJ1-6, with a possible D match to TRBD1 (5 bases). The V gene lost 4 bases and the J gene lost 14 bases, with 18 bases spanning the gap. CDR1 is WNHNN, CDR2 SYGVQD, per germline (reference sequence). This CDR3 contains 14 residues. CDR3 sequence: CASSAGQRGATLHF. Written as DNA, the CDR3 is TGCGCCAGCAGTGCCGGGCAGAGAGGGGCCACCCTCCACTTT.

The chain joins TRBV6-1 to TRBJ2-5; 7 nucleotides agree with TRBD1. Germline lookup yields CDR1 MNHNS and CDR2 SASEGT. The CDR3 runs 15 residues. J gave up 4 bases and V 1 base, and 6 bases lay outside the gene matches. The CDR3, as DNA: TGTGCCAGCAGTGAAGACAGGGGCCGGGGAGAGACCCAGTACTTC. Translating it yields CASSEDRGRGETQYF.

The V call is TRBV20-1, the J call TRBJ1-4; no clear D. The CDR3 sequence is 14 residues long. The germline V gene has CDR1 DFQATT and CDR2 SNEGSKA (reference sequence). The ends were cut back, 6 bases at V and 7 bases at J, with 18 bases in the middle. CDR3 nucleotide sequence: TGCAGTGCCGAGGCCCTAGTAGAGGCTGAAAAACTGTTTTTT. It translates to CSAEALVEAEKLFF.

The V call is TRBV29-1, the J call TRBJ2-7, with 9 bases that match TRBD1. CDR3 size: 15 residues. Looked up from germline, CDR1 is SQVTM and CDR2 is ANQGSEA. Losses at the gene ends were 1 base for V and 3 bases for J; bases not matched to a gene: 7. The CDR3 DNA is TGCAGCGTTGAAGGGACAGGGGTTAAGGTCTACGAGCAGTACTTC. Translated: CSVEGTGVKVYEQYF.

This clonotype came up many times. This chain connects TRBV20-1 to TRBJ2-3; TRBD2 might be the D (5 bases). The CDR3 has 17 residues. CDR1 and CDR2 from the germline V gene are DFQATT and SNEGSKA (reference sequence). V lost 8 bases to trimming and J lost 2 bases, with 26 bases between them. CDR3 in amino acids: CSMYGEAAGGLTDTQYF. The CDR3 DNA reads TGCAGTATGTACGGGGAAGCAGCAGGCGGACTCACAGATACGCAGTATTTT.

The rearrangement links TRBV2 to TRBJ2-7; D is undetermined. Germline-derived CDR1 and CDR2 are SNHLY and FYNNEI. Trimming shortened V by 6 bases and J by 3 bases, and 18 bases separated the two germline ends. This CDR3 contains 15 residues. Written as DNA, the CDR3 is TGTGCCAGCAGCCCGGCGTACTCGAAACACTACGAGCAGTACTTC. Encoded protein: CASSPAYSKHYEQYF.

V usage is TRBV9 and J usage is TRBJ1-6; possibly TRBD1 for D (6 bases). The CDR3 covers 12 residues. V was trimmed by 4 bases and J by 14 bases, leaving 13 bases between them. Germline values: CDR1 SGDLS, CDR2 YYNGEE. The DNA for the CDR3 is TGTGCCAGCAGCCCAGGGGCAGGGACCCTCCACTTT. This translates into CASSPGAGTLHF.

V usage is TRBV9 and J usage is TRBJ2-7; possibly TRBD2 for D (6 bases). Germline V gene sequence: CDR1 SGDLS, CDR2 YYNGEE. V lost 5 bases and J lost 2, with 20 bases in between. This CDR3 has 16 amino acids. The chain's CDR3 is CASSLIAGPRAYEQYF. CDR3 nucleotides: TGTGCCAGCAGTTTAATCGCGGGACCCCGCGCCTACGAGCAGTACTTC.

This clonotype was seen once. A read error may be the cause here, since a much bigger clone is one base away. J is TRBJ1-1 and V is TRBV13, with 9 bases identical to TRBD1. The V gene's germline CDR1 is PRHDT and CDR2 FYEKMQ (reference sequence). CDR3 length: 17 amino acids. V was clipped by 5 bases and J by 6 bases; unmatched bases: 16. This CDR3 is CASSHRDREAKSPEAFF. Written as DNA, the CDR3 is TGTGCCAGCAGCCACCGGGACAGGGAAGCCAAGTCCCCTGAAGCTTTCTTT.

The rearrangement links TRBV7-6 to TRBJ1-1; D is perhaps TRBD1 (5 bases). This CDR3 has 14 amino acids. Germline values: CDR1 SGHVS, CDR2 FNYEAQ. Trimming cost V 3 bases and J 4 bases, with 12 bases left between them. The CDR3 region is CASSFQGKGTEAFF. In DNA form, the CDR3 reads TGTGCCAGCAGCTTCCAGGGTAAGGGCACTGAAGCTTTCTTT.

The V and J genes are TRBV7-2 and TRBJ2-3; no clear D. Germline V gives CDR1 SGHTA, CDR2 FQGNSA. CDR3 length: 13 residues. V was pared by 5 bases and J by 4 bases, with 10 bases between. The CDR3 DNA follows: TGTGCCAGCAGCCTAATCGGCCCAGATACGCAGTATTTT. It translates to CASSLIGPDTQYF.

This clonotype appeared many times. The V call is TRBV5-1, the J call TRBJ2-7; D call uncertain. Germline CDR1 is SGHRS and CDR2 is YFSETQ. V lost 0 bases and J 0 bases, leaving 10 bases between the germline ends. The CDR3 is 15 amino acids. The CDR3 nucleotides read TGCGCCAGCAGCTTGGCCCCCGGGCCCTCCTACGAGCAGTACTTC. Translated: CASSLAPGPSYEQYF.

Comments on this clonotype: Just one base apart from a much larger clone, this may be a read error. The V gene is TRBV5-1, the J gene TRBJ1-2; possible D gene TRBD1, 6 bases. Germline V gives CDR1 SGHRS, CDR2 YFSETQ. This CDR3 contains 16 residues. In nucleotides, the CDR3 is TGCACCAGCAGCTTGAGGGCAGGGGCCCGACACACCTATAACACCTTC. This gives the protein CTSSLRAGARHTYNTF.

There are a few counts of this clonotype. The chain carries TRBV18 and TRBJ1-1; possibly TRBD1 for D (6 bases). Per the germline V gene, CDR1 is KGHSH and CDR2 is LQKENI. CDR3 length equals 15 residues. The V and J ends lost 6 bases and 3 bases respectively, with 17 bases between them. In DNA, the CDR3 is TGTGCCAGCTCGCACAACAAGGGGGTAGACACTGAAGCTTTCTTT. This sequence encodes CASSHNKGVDTEAFF.

This clonotype was observed many times. The chain combines TRBV5-1 with TRBJ2-7; TRBD1 matches at 10 bases. Germline assignment: CDR1 SGHRS and CDR2 YFSETQ. The CDR3 is 14 amino acids. The ends lost 0 bases at V and 6 bases at J; junction bases unmatched: 3. Here the CDR3 reads CASSLGQGAIEQYF. In nucleotides, the CDR3 is TGCGCCAGCAGCTTGGGACAGGGGGCGATCGAGCAGTACTTC.